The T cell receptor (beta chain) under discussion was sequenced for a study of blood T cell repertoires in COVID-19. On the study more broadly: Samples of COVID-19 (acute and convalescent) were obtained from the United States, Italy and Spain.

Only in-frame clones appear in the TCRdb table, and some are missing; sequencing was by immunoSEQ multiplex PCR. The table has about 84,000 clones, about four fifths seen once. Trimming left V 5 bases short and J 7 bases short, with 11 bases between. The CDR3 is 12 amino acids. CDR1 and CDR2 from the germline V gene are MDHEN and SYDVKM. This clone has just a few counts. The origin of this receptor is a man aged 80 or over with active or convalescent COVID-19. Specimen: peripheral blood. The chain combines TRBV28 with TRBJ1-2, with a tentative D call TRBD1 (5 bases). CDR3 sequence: CASSLRQFGYTF. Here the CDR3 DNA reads TGTGCCAGCAGTCTAAGACAGTTTGGCTACACCTTC.